This T cell receptor (beta chain) is drawn from a study of blood T cell repertoires in COVID-19. On the study more broadly: The analysed material was cDNA or gDNA that came from T cells, B-cell-depleted T cells, or PBMCs.

The CDR3 runs 20 residues. Per the germline V gene, CDR1 is WNHNN and CDR2 is SYGVQD (reference sequence). Germline trimming cut 5 bases from V and 0 bases from J; bases unmatched to any gene: 16. Per the original data handling: Amplification of reference gene primers was used by the study to estimate nucleated cell counts. Sequenced by immunoSEQ multiplex PCR; TCRdb stores in-frame clones only, minus some. V, J and clone size were drawn from that table, and D and trimming were deduced from the DNA. The sample carries some 120,000 clones, about 77% recorded once. There are many counts of this clone. V usage is TRBV10-1 and J usage is TRBJ2-6, with 7 bases identical to TRBD2. The TCR originated in an elderly man with acute or convalescent COVID-19. Sequenced: peripheral blood. The CDR3 DNA sequence: TGCGCCAGCAGTAACCCCGGGACGGGGGGACTGAGCTCTGGGGCCAACGTCCTGACTTTC. As protein: CASSNPGTGGLSSGANVLTF.